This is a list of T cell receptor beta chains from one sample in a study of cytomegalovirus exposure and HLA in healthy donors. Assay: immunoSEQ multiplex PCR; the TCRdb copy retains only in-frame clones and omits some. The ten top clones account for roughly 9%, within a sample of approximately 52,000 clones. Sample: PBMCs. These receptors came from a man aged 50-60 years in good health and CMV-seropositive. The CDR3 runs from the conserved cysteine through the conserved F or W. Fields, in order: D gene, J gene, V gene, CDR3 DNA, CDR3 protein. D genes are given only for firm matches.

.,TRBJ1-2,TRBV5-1,TGCGCCAGCAGCTTGGAAACAGACCAACGGAGCTACACCTTC,CASSLETDQRSYTF
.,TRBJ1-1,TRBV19,TGTGCCAGTAGTATAGGACTTCGGTTAATGAACACTGAAGCTTTCTTT,CASSIGLRLMNTEAFF
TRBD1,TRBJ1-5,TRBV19,TGTGCCAGTAGTCCGGACAGGGGGCTAGGGCAGCCCCAGCATTTT,CASSPDRGLGQPQHF
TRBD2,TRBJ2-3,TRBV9,TGTGCCAGCAGCGTGAGCGGGGTAACAGATACGCAGTATTTT,CASSVSGVTDTQYF
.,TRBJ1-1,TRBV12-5,TGTGCTAGTGGAATTACGGCAGGGGTAATGAGTGACACTGAAGCTTTCTTT,CASGITAGVMSDTEAFF
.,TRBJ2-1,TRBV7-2,TGTGCCAGCAGCTTAACCCTCGGGGATGAGCAGTTCTTC,CASSLTLGDEQFF
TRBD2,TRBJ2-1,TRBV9,TGTGCCAGCAGCGTAGATAGCGGGGGGGCCAATGAGCAGTTCTTC,CASSVDSGGANEQFF
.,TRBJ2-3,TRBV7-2,TGTGCCAGCAGCCCGGGAACCACAGATACGCAGTATTTT,CASSPGTTDTQYF
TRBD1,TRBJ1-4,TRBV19,TGTGCCAGTAGTCCACGGACAGGCGAGGGTAATGAAAAACTGTTTTTT,CASSPRTGEGNEKLFF
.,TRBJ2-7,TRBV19,TGTGCCAGTAGCCGGAAACCACAGGCGCCGGAGGGCTGCGAGCAGTACTTC,CASSRKPQAPEGCEQYF
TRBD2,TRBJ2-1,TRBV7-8,TGTGCCAGCAGCTTAGCTCCAGCGGGAGTCAATGAGCAGTTCTTC,CASSLAPAGVNEQFF
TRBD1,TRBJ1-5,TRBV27,TGTGCCAGCAGCCGTGACAGGGTGAGCAATCAGCCCCAGCATTTT,CASSRDRVSNQPQHF
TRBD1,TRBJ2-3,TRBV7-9,TGTGCCAGCAGCCCCCGGGGACAGCTCACAGATAAGCAGTATTTT,CASSPRGQLTDKQYF
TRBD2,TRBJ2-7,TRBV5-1,TGCGCCAGCAGCCTCATAATATCCCGGGACTATTCTTACTACGAGCAGTACTTC,CASSLIISRDYSYYEQYF
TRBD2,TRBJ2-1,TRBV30,TGTGCCTGGAGCGCGGGGGTATGGAATGAGCAGTTCTTC,CAWSAGVWNEQFF
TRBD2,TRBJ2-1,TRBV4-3,TGCGCCAGCAGCTGGGAGGGCCCGGGCAATGAGCAGTTCTTC,CASSWEGPGNEQFF
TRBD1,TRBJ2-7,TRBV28,TGTGCCAGCAGTACACCGGGACAGGGGGCCTACGAGCAGTACTTC,CASSTPGQGAYEQYF
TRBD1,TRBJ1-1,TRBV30,TGTGCCTGGAGTAGGACAGGGATTGAAGCTTTCTTT,CAWSRTGIEAFF
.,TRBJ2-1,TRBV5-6,TGTGCCAGCAGCTTGTCAGGGTCCCTTTCCTACAATGAGCAGTTCTTC,CASSLSGSLSYNEQFF
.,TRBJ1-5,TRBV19,TGTGCCAGTAGCGACACCATGAATCAGCCCCAGCATTTT,CASSDTMNQPQHF
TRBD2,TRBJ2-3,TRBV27,TGTGCCAGCAGTTTTACACTAAATGGCGGGAGGGCTGTTTCAGATACGCAGTATTTT,CASSFTLNGGRAVSDTQYF
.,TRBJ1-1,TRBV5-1,TGCGCCAGCAGCTTGTCCGAACTGGACACTGAAGATTTCTTT,CASSLSELDTEDFF
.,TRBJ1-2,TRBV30,TGTGCCTGGGAGACCGGGGTGAACGATGGCTACACCTTC,CAWETGVNDGYTF
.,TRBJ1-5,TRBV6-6,TGTGCCAGCAGTTATATGGAGGGAAATCAGCCCCAGCATTTT,CASSYMEGNQPQHF
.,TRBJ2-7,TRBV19,TGTGCCAGTAGTATAGAGACCAGGCACGAGCAGTACTTC,CASSIETRHEQYF
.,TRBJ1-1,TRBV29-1,TGCAGCGTTGCCCAGGGGTGGAACACTGAAGCTTTCTTT,CSVAQGWNTEAFF
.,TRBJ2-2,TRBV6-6,TGTGCCAGCAGCTCGGACTACCCTAACACCGGGGAGCTGTTTTTT,CASSSDYPNTGELFF
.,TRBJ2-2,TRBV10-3,TGTGCCATTCGACAGAACACCGGGGAGCTGTTTTTT,CAIRQNTGELFF
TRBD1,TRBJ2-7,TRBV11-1,TGTGCCAGCAGCTTAGGTCGCGACAGGGTCTACGAGCAGTACTTC,CASSLGRDRVYEQYF
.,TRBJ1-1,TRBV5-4,TGTGCCAGCAGCTTGGGGTTGGGCGTGAACACTGAAGCTTTCTTT,CASSLGLGVNTEAFF
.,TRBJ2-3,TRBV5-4,TGTGCCAGCAGCTTCGTCTCTAGCTCGAGAGATACGCAGTATTTT,CASSFVSSSRDTQYF
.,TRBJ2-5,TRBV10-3,TGTGCCATCAGTGAGTCCCAGGCTCAAGAGACCCAGTACTTC,CAISESQAQETQYF
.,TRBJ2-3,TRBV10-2,TGCGCCACCGCGGACATAACAGATACGCAGTATTTT,CATADITDTQYF
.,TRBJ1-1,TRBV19,TGTGCCAGTAGTATGGAAAGGGGGAACACTGAAGCTTTCTTT,CASSMERGNTEAFF
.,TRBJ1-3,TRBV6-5,TGTGCCAGCAGTTACTCGCGGGGGCCCGGAAACACCATATATTTT,CASSYSRGPGNTIYF
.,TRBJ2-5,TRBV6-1,TGTGCCAGCAGTGAAATGGCCAGTCAAGAGACCCAGTACTTC,CASSEMASQETQYF
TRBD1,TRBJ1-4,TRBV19,TGTGCCAGTAGAGGTGGGACAGCTAATGAAAAACTGTTTTTT,CASRGGTANEKLFF
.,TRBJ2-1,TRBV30,TGTGCCTGGAATAGGGGTTCCTACAATGAGCAGTTCTTC,CAWNRGSYNEQFF
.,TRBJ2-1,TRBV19,TGTGCCAGTAGTATCTTCCAGGCAGGGGATGAGCAGTTCTTC,CASSIFQAGDEQFF
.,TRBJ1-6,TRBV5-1,TGCGCCAGCAGCTTGAGGACGGGGGGCGCCTCCTATAATTCACCCCTCCACTTT,CASSLRTGGASYNSPLHF
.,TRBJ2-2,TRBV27,TGTGCCAGCAGTCCCCTACAGGGAGCGAACACCGGGGAGCTGTTTTTT,CASSPLQGANTGELFF
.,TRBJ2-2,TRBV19,TGTGCCAGTAGTATCGAGCGGAGTTCGAACACCGGGGAGCTGTTTTTT,CASSIERSSNTGELFF